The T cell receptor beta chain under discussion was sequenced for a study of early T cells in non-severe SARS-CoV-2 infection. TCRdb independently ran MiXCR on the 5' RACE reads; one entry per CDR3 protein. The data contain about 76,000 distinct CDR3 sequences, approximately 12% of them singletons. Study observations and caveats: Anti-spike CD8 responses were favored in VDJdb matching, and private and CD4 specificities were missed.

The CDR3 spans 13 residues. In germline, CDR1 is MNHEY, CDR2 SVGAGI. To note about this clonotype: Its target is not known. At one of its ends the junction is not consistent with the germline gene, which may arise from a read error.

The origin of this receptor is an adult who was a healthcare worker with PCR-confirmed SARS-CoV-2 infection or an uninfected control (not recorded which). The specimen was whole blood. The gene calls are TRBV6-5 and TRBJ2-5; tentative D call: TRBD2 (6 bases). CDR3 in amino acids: CASRLRGWETLYF. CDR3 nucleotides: TGTGCCTCCCGACTTCGGGGGTGGGAGACCCTGTACTTC.